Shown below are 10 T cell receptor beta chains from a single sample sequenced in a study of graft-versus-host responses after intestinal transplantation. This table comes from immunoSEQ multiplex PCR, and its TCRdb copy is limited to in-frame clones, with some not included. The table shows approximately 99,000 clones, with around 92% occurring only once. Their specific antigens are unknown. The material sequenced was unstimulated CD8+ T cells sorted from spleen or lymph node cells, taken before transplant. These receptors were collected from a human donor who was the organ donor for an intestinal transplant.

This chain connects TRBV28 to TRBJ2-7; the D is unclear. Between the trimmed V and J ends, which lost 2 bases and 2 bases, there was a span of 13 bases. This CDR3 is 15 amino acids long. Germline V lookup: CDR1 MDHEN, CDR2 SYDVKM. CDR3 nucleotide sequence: TGTGCCAGCAGTTTAAAGTCTAATACAGCCTACGAGCAGTACTTC. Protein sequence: CASSLKSNTAYEQYF.

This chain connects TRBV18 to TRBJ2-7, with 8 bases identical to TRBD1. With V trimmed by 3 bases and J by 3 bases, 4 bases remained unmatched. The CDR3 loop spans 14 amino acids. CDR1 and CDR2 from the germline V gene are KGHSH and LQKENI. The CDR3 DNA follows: TGTGCCAGCTCACCGTGGGACAGGAACTACGAGCAGTACTTC. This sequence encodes CASSPWDRNYEQYF.

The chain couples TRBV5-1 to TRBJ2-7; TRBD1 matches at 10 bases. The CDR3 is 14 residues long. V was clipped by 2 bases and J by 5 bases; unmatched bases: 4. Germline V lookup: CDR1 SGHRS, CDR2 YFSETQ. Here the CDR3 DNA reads TGCGCCAGCAGCTTCCTCGACAGGGGGCACGAGCAGTACTTC. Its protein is CASSFLDRGHEQYF.

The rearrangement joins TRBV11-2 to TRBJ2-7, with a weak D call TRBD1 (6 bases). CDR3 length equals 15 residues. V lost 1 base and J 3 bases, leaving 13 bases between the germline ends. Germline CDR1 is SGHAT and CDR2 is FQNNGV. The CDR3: CASSLGSGTYYEQYF. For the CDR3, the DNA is TGTGCCAGCAGCTTAGGTTCAGGGACATACTACGAGCAGTACTTC.

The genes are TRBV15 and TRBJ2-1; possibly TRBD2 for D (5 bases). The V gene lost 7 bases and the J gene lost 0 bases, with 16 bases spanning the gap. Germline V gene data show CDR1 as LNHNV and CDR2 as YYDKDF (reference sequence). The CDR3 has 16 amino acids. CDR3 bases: TGTGCCACCACCTTAGAGCGGAGGAGCTCCTACAATGAGCAGTTCTTC. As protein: CATTLERRSSYNEQFF.

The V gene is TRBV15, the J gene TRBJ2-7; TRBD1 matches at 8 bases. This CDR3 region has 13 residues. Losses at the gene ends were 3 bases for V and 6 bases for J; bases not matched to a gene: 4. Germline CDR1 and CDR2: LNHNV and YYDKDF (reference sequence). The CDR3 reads CATSRRTGSEQYF. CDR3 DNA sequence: TGTGCCACCAGCAGGAGGACAGGGAGCGAGCAGTACTTC. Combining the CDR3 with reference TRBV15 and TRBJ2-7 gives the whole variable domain DAMVIQNPRYQVTQFGKPVTLSCSQTLNHNVMYWYQQKSSQAPKLLFHYYDKDFNNEADTPDNFQSRRPNTSFCFLDIRSPGLGDTAMYLCATSRRTGSEQYFGPGTRLTVT.

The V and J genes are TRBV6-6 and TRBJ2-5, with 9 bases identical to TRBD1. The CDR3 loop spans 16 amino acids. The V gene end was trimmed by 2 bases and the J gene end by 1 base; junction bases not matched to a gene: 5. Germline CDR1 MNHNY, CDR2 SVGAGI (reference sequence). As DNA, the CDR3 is TGTGCCAGCAGTTACCTCGACAGGGGGTTCCAAGAGACCCAGTACTTC. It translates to CASSYLDRGFQETQYF.

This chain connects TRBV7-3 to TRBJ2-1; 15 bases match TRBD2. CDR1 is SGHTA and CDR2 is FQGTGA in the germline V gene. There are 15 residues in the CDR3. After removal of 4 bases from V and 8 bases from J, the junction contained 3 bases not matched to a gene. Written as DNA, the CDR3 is TGTGCCAGCAGCTGGGGACTAGCGGGAGGCGATGAGCAGTTCTTC. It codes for CASSWGLAGGDEQFF.

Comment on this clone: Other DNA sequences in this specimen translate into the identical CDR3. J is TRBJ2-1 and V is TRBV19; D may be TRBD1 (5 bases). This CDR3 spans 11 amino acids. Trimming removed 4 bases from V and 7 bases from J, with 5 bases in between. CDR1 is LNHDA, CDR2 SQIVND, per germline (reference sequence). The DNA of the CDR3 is TGTGCCAGTAGTACAGGGAATGAGCAGTTCTTC. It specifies CASSTGNEQFF.

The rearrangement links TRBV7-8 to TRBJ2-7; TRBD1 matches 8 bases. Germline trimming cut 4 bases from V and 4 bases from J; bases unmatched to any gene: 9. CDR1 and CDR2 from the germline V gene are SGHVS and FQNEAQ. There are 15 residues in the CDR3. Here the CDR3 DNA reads TGTGCCAGCAGCTCGATCCGGGACAGGTTATACGAGCAGTACTTC. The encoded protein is CASSSIRDRLYEQYF.